These T cell receptor beta chains were read from a single sample in a study of blood T cell repertoires in COVID-19. The table came from immunoSEQ multiplex PCR; TCRdb's copy has only in-frame clones and leaves some out. Among fewer than 350,000 clones listed, around 90% were seen once. Sequencing input: PBMCs or T cells enriched from blood (not recorded which). The receptors were gathered from a man between 60 and 75 years old who had recovered from COVID-19. Each CDR3 is given with its conserved first and last residue. The D gene is left open where the match is weak. Some rows mark clone size as missing; the rest say once, few, many or name a class of expanded clone.

V gene	clone size	D gene	J gene	CDR3 DNA	CDR3 protein
TRBV7-7	NA	TRBD2	TRBJ2-5	TGTGCTAGCAGCAAGACTAGCGGGGAACAAGAGACCCAGTACTTC	CASSKTSGEQETQYF
TRBV6-1	NA	TRBD1	TRBJ1-6	TGTGCCAGCAGTGACAGGGGGGATTCACCCCTCCACTTT	CASSDRGDSPLHF
TRBV28	NA	NA	TRBJ1-3	TGTGCCAGCAGTTTATACAGTTTACTCTCTGGAAACACCATATATTTT	CASSLYSLLSGNTIYF
TRBV19	NA	NA	TRBJ1-4	TGTGCCACCCGTTACAGTACAACTAATGAAAAACTGTTTTTT	CATRYSTTNEKLFF
TRBV5-1	NA	TRBD2	TRBJ2-6	TGCGCCAGCAGTCCAGCGGGAGGGCCTGGGGCCAACGTCCTGACTTTC	CASSPAGGPGANVLTF
TRBV14	NA	NA	TRBJ1-4	TGTGCCAGCAGCCTACTACAGGGAACTAATGAAAAACTGTTTTTT	CASSLLQGTNEKLFF
TRBV19	NA	TRBD1	TRBJ1-5	TGTGCCAGTAGTACAGACAGGGGGTTTTATAGCAATCAGCCCCAGCATTTT	CASSTDRGFYSNQPQHF
TRBV18	NA	TRBD2	TRBJ2-1	TGTGCCAGCTCACCCTCCGGGACTAGCGGGATTGGGTCCTACAATGAGCAGTTCTTC	CASSPSGTSGIGSYNEQFF
TRBV11-1	NA	TRBD1	TRBJ1-2	TGTGCCAGCAGCATCTCGCCGACAGGGGCAGATGGCTACACCTTC	CASSISPTGADGYTF
TRBV30	NA	NA	TRBJ2-1	TGTGCCTGGAGTATCAGGGCTCGGTCCTACAATGAGCAGTTCTTC	CAWSIRARSYNEQFF
TRBV11-3	NA	NA	TRBJ2-7	TGTGCCAGCAGCCCCAGGACAGACCCCTACGAGCAGTACTTC	CASSPRTDPYEQYF
TRBV4-1	once	NA	TRBJ2-4	TGCGCCAGCAGCCCCACAGGAGCCAAAAACATTCAGTACTTC	CASSPTGAKNIQYF
TRBV20-1	few	NA	TRBJ2-4	TGCAGTGCTAGTCGGCAGGGTAGAATAGCCAAAAACATTCAGTACTTC	CSASRQGRIAKNIQYF
TRBV27	NA	NA	TRBJ2-7	TGTGCCAGCAGTTTTTTGGGGGCGTACGAGCAGTACTTC	CASSFLGAYEQYF
TRBV24-1	NA	NA	TRBJ2-3	TGTGCCACCAGTGTGTCAAGCACAGATACGCAGTATTTT	CATSVSSTDTQYF
TRBV24-1	NA	TRBD1	TRBJ2-1	TGTGCCACCAGTGATGTACGACAGGGTGAGGACAATGAGCAGTTCTTC	CATSDVRQGEDNEQFF
TRBV24-1	NA	NA	TRBJ2-1	TGTGCCACCAGTGCTCTGGACAGTGACTCTCATGAGCAGTTCTTC	CATSALDSDSHEQFF
TRBV6-5	NA	TRBD1	TRBJ1-5	TGTGCCACCAAGGGACAGGGCCCAGCGCATACGCCTTTT	CATKGQGPAHTPF
TRBV7-9	once	NA	TRBJ2-7	TGTGCCAGCAGCCCTCTCCTAGGGGGGGGCCAGTACGAGCAGTACTTC	CASSPLLGGGQYEQYF
TRBV28	once	TRBD1	TRBJ2-7	TGTGCCAGCAGTACCGGGACAGGGGGCTCCTACGAGCAGTACTTC	CASSTGTGGSYEQYF
TRBV3-1/TRBV3-2	NA	NA	TRBJ2-1	TGTGCCAGCAGCCAAGAAGGGACTTTCTCCTACAATGAGCAGTTCTTC	CASSQEGTFSYNEQFF
TRBV5-4	NA	TRBD1	TRBJ2-5	TGTGCCAGCAGCGGACAGGGATGGGAGACCCAGTACTTC	CASSGQGWETQYF